This T cell receptor (beta chain) was retrieved from a study of patients and donors after allogeneic stem cell transplantation. TCRdb fed the RT-PCR reads into MiXCR, producing one record per CDR3 protein. Seen here are about 110,000 distinct CDR3 sequences, 35% to 45% observed once, and the top ten hold around 25%. This clonotype occurred a few times. This CDR3 region has 12 residues. The V and J ends lost 6 bases and 7 bases respectively, with 7 bases between them. Germline CDR1 reads MNHEY; CDR2 reads SVGEGT. Source material: blood, either unsorted or a sorted T cell fraction (not recorded which). This sequence was found in a human donor who was either an allogeneic HSCT recipient or a stem cell or donor lymphocyte infusion donor (not recorded which). It is not recorded whose cells these are; they may come from a transplant donor. This sequence joins TRBV6-2 or TRBV6-3 and TRBJ1-6; D remains unclear. In nucleotides, the CDR3 is TGTGCCAGCAGCCTCCTCAATTCACCCCTCCACTTT. Protein: CASSLLNSPLHF.